Below, 2 T cell receptor beta chains from the same sample are listed, as sequenced in a study of shared clonotypes between healthy human individuals. Only in-frame clones appear in the TCRdb table, and some are missing; sequencing was by immunoSEQ multiplex PCR. The sample consists of some 1.1 million clones, 60% to 80% of them appearing once. Sequenced sample: memory CD4+ T cells from PBMCs. Subset here: CD45RA-negative fraction. Source of these receptors: a man between 18 and 35 years old in good health. Some clones in this sample may be carry-over from other donors' samples.

V and J are TRBV19 and TRBJ1-2, with D perhaps TRBD1 (5 bases). V was clipped by 4 bases and J by 8 bases, with 17 bases between them. The length of the CDR3 is 14 residues. In germline, CDR1 is LNHDA, CDR2 SQIVND (reference sequence). CDR3 residues: CASSTGRGEWGYTF. CDR3 DNA sequence: TGTGCCAGTAGTACTGGACGAGGGGAATGGGGCTACACCTTC.

The V and J genes are TRBV19 and TRBJ2-3; D is perhaps TRBD2 (6 bases). V lost 6 bases and J lost 2, with 9 bases in between. The CDR3 is 13 amino acids. From germline, CDR1 is LNHDA and CDR2 SQIVND (reference sequence). The CDR3 nucleotides read TGTGCCAGTAGATGGCGGGACACAGATACGCAGTATTTT. As protein: CASRWRDTDTQYF.